This T cell receptor beta chain was identified during a study of blood T cells in healthy people across ages. Findings and limits, study-wide: When set beside aged donors, long-lived donors presented more naive CD4+ cells and higher diversity. Diversity was estimated from one million T cells, and these estimates were considered underestimates.

Germline CDR1 is MNHEY and CDR2 is SVGAGI. The CDR3 runs 15 residues. J lost 6 bases, V lost 0 bases, and 1 base had no gene match. Details on this clonotype: Its antigen is not identified.

Ranging in age from about 6 to 100, the donors were healthy Caucasian individuals from Russia. With a J-beta primer mix and a sample-barcoded 5' primer, a second PCR ran about 7 to 12 cycles. Carrying 12 random nucleotides, a template-switch adaptor labeled each individual cDNA molecule. TCRdb re-derived calls from the 5' RACE reads in MiXCR, one entry per CDR3 protein. In the table there are under 1,000,000 distinct CDR3 sequences, under 40% of which are singletons. The clonotype originates from a man aged 18 to 30 in good health. V gene TRBV6-5 combines with J gene TRBJ1-4, with 10 bases fitting TRBD1. The sequenced material came from blood. CDR3 sequence (DNA): TGTGCCAGCAGTTACTCCGGGACAGGGGATGAAAAACTGTTTTTT. Amino acid sequence: CASSYSGTGDEKLFF.